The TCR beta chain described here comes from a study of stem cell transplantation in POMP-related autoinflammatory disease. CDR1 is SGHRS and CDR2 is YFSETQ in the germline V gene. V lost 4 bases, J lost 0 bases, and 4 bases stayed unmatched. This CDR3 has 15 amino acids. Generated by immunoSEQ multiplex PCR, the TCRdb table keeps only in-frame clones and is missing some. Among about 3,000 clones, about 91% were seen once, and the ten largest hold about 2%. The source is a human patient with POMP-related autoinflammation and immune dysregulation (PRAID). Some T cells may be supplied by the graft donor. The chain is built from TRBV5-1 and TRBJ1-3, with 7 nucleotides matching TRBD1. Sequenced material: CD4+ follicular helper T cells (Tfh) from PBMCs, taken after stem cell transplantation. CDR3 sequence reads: CASSTGTASGNTIYF. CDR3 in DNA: TGCGCCAGCAGCACCGGGACAGCCTCTGGAAACACCATATATTTT. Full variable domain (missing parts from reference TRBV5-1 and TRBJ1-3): KAGVTQTPRYLIKTRGQQVTLSCSPISGHRSVSWYQQTPGQGLQFLFEYFSETQRNKGNFPGRFSGRQFSNSRSEMNVSTLELGDSALYLCASSTGTASGNTIYFGEGSWLTVV.